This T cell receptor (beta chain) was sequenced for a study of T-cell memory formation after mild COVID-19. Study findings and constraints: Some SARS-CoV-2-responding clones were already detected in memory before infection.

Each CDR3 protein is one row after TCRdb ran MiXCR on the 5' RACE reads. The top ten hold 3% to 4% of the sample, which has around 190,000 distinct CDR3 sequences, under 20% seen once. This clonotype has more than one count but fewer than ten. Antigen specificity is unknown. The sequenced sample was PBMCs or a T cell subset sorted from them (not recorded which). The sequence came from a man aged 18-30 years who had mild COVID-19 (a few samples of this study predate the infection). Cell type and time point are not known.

CDR3 nucleotides: TGTGCCAGCAGACCAGGGCTCCGGGGCAATCAGCCCCAGCATTTT. Amino acid sequence: CASRPGLRGNQPQHF. This chain connects TRBV12-3 or TRBV12-4 to TRBJ1-5, with D perhaps TRBD1 (5 bases). V lost 6 bases and J 2 bases, leaving 14 bases between the germline ends. CDR3 length: 15 residues.